The 11 T cell receptor beta chains in this list originate from one sample, sequenced in a study of sequential checkpoint blockade in melanoma. Indicated treatment: randomized to nivolumab then ipilimumab (arm A) or the reverse (arm B). Repertoires were generated with immunoSEQ multiplex PCR, while TCRdb's copy carries only in-frame clones and drops some. The repertoire has 20,000 to 25,000 clones, around 80% of them found once; the top ten carry roughly 12%. Source: CD8+ T cells sorted from blood (inferred from file names), taken from a patient given nivolumab and ipilimumab in sequence. The receptors originated from a human donor with melanoma.

The chain is built from TRBV30 and TRBJ1-1; tentatively, D is TRBD1 (5 bases). There are 14 residues in the CDR3. Germline assignment: CDR1 GTSNPN and CDR2 SVGIG (reference sequence). The V end lost 2 bases, the J end lost 1 base, and 11 bases lay between the germline ends. CDR3 DNA sequence: TGTGCCTGGAGTCCGGGACTGAAGAACACTGAAGCTTTCTTT. Translated: CAWSPGLKNTEAFF. Together with reference TRBV30 and TRBJ1-1, the CDR3 gives the full variable domain: SQTIHQWPATLVQPVGSPLSLECTVEGTSNPNLYWYRQAAGRGLQLLFYSVGIGQISSEVPQNLSASRPQDRQFILSSKKLLLSDSGFYLCAWSPGLKNTEAFFGQGTRLTVV.

This clone appeared a few times. The rearrangement uses TRBV19 and TRBJ2-5, with D perhaps matching TRBD1 (6 bases). The V end was cut by 7 bases, the J end by 4 bases, with 13 bases between. Germline V gene lookup returns CDR1 LNHDA and CDR2 SQIVND (reference sequence). The CDR3 covers 13 residues. The CDR3, as DNA: TGTGCCAGTAACCTCGGCAGGGGAGAGACCCAGTACTTC. It translates to CASNLGRGETQYF.

This chain uses TRBV5-4 with TRBJ2-1; TRBD2 matches at 8 bases. This CDR3 comprises 15 residues. J was trimmed by 0 bases and V by 4 bases; bases with no gene match: 3. The V gene's germline CDR1 is SGHNT and CDR2 YYREEE (reference sequence). Here the CDR3 reads CASSHSGGSYNEQFF. The CDR3 region has the DNA TGTGCCAGCAGCCACAGCGGGGGCTCCTACAATGAGCAGTTCTTC.

The rearrangement joins TRBV5-8 to TRBJ1-2; D unclear. The CDR3 totals 13 residues. Germline CDR1 SGHTS, CDR2 YDEGEE. Trimming left V 1 base short and J 4 bases short, with 8 bases between. The CDR3 sequence: CASSLRGPYGYTF. The CDR3 DNA is TGTGCCAGCAGCTTGCGGGGTCCCTATGGCTACACCTTC.

This chain joins TRBV25-1 and TRBJ1-3; D gene uncertain. CDR3 length: 14 residues. V lost 1 base, J lost 0 bases, and 4 bases lay in between. Germline V gene sequence: CDR1 MGHDK, CDR2 SYGVNS. The CDR3 DNA follows: TGTGCCAGCAGTGAATTCGGCTCTGGAAACACCATATATTTT. Translation gives CASSEFGSGNTIYF.

This clone turned up a few times. The chain combines TRBV7-2 with TRBJ2-7; 7 bases line up with TRBD1. V lost 5 bases, J lost 2 bases, and 6 bases stayed unmatched. The CDR3 sequence is 14 residues long. CDR1 and CDR2 (germline): SGHTA, FQGNSA. CDR3 nucleotides: TGTGCCAGCAGCCCACCGGACAGGACCTACGAGCAGTACTTC. Protein product: CASSPPDRTYEQYF.

In this sample, this clone turned up once. This chain uses TRBV9 with TRBJ1-4; D gene unclear. Trimming removed 0 bases at V and 8 bases at J, with 8 bases between. This CDR3 is 13 amino acids long. CDR1 is SGDLS, CDR2 YYNGEE, per germline. For the CDR3, the DNA is TGTGCCAGCAGCGTAGCTTCGGGGGAAAAACTGTTTTTT. Encoded protein: CASSVASGEKLFF.

Concerning this clone itself: At one of its ends the junction is not consistent with the germline gene, which may arise from a read error. The CDR3: CASSSALRDSSYGQYF. CDR3 DNA: TGTGCCAGCAGTTCTGCCCTCCGGGACTCCTCTTACGGGCAGTACTTC. The chain links TRBV27 to TRBJ2-7, with D maybe TRBD2 (6 bases). Germline values: CDR1 MNHEY, CDR2 SMNVEV (reference sequence). The CDR3 is 16 residues long.

The chain combines TRBV14 with TRBJ2-7; 11 bases line up with TRBD2. The CDR3 has 15 amino acids. The germline gives CDR1 SGHDN, CDR2 FVKESK. The junction had 5 bases not matched to a gene; V was cut back by 1 base and J by 6 bases. CDR3: CASSQGTSGRSEQYF. The DNA of the CDR3 is TGTGCCAGCAGCCAAGGAACTAGCGGGAGAAGCGAGCAGTACTTC. The full variable domain, its missing parts supplied by reference TRBV14 and TRBJ2-7, is EAGVTQFPSHSVIEKGQTVTLRCDPISGHDNLYWYRRVMGKEIKFLLHFVKESKQDESGMPNNRFLAERTGGTYSTLKVQPAELEDSGVYFCASSQGTSGRSEQYFGPGTRLTVT.

This clone was detected a few times. The rearrangement joins TRBV27 to TRBJ2-2, with 14 bases fitting TRBD2. This CDR3 has 16 residues. Germline assignment: CDR1 MNHEY and CDR2 SMNVEV (reference sequence). After removal of 5 bases from V and 7 bases from J, the junction contained 6 bases not matched to a gene. For the CDR3, the DNA is TGTGCCAGCAGTCAAGGACTAGCGGGAGGAGGCGGGGAGCTGTTTTTT. Residues: CASSQGLAGGGGELFF.

This chain links TRBV2 with TRBJ1-2; tentatively, D is TRBD1 (6 bases). V lost 7 bases, J lost 0 bases, and 12 bases lay in between. The CDR3 is made up of 14 amino acids. CDR1 and CDR2 from the germline V gene are SNHLY and FYNNEI. The CDR3 sequence: CASTSDSANYGYTF. DNA of the CDR3: TGTGCCAGCACTTCGGACAGCGCTAACTATGGCTACACCTTC.